This entry lists 30 T cell receptor beta chains sequenced from one sample in a study of blood T cell repertoires in COVID-19. This table comes from immunoSEQ multiplex PCR, and its TCRdb copy is limited to in-frame clones, with some not included. This repertoire shows over 90,000 clones, approximately 88% found once; its top ten account for roughly 3.5%. Sequencing was carried out using peripheral blood. These receptors came from a woman aged 65 to 85 with acute or convalescent COVID-19.

The chain has TRBV19 and TRBJ1-4; 8 bases fit TRBD1. Trimming at V came to 5 bases and at J to 0 bases, leaving 2 bases not matched to a gene. Germline CDR1 LNHDA, CDR2 SQIVND (reference sequence). The CDR3 is made up of 15 amino acids. The CDR3 protein is CASSPGQATNEKLFF. The CDR3 region has the DNA TGTGCCAGTAGTCCGGGACAGGCAACTAATGAAAAACTGTTTTTT.

The chain employs TRBV3-1 (or the pseudogene TRBV3-2) and TRBJ2-2, with TRBD1 matching 9 bases. CDR1 is LGHDT, CDR2 YNNKEL, per germline (reference sequence). V lost 4 bases and J lost 8; bases outside the gene matches: 11. CDR3 length: 16 residues. The CDR3 here is CASSPHPGTGKGELFF. The CDR3 DNA follows: TGTGCCAGCAGCCCGCATCCCGGGACAGGGAAAGGGGAGCTGTTTTTT.

The genes are TRBV25-1 and TRBJ1-6; 10 bases agree with TRBD1. The CDR3 sequence is 16 residues long. The V and J ends lost 5 bases and 8 bases, in that order; junction bases with no gene match: 9. Per the germline V gene, CDR1 is MGHDK and CDR2 is SYGVNS. CDR3: CASSRWDRGSHSPLHF. The CDR3 DNA is TGTGCCAGCAGTAGGTGGGACAGGGGATCTCATTCACCCCTCCACTTT.

The chain is built from TRBV11-1 and TRBJ2-7; tentatively, D is TRBD1 (6 bases). The CDR3 length is 16 residues. Per germline, CDR1 SGHAT and CDR2 FQDESV (reference sequence). V was clipped by 2 bases and J by 0 bases, with 14 bases between them. The CDR3 region has the DNA TGTGCCAGCAGCTTACTAGGGTGGGACACCTCCTACGAGCAGTACTTC. Encoded protein: CASSLLGWDTSYEQYF.

CDR3 nucleotide sequence: TGTGCCACGAACGGGGGAAATTCACCCCTCCACTTT. As protein: CATNGGNSPLHF. The chain joins TRBV19 to TRBJ1-6; D possibly corresponds to TRBD1 (5 bases). In germline, CDR1 is LNHDA, CDR2 SQIVND (reference sequence). V lost 10 bases to trimming and J lost 7 bases, with 11 bases between them. The length of the CDR3 is 12 residues.

V gene TRBV6-2 or TRBV6-3 combines with J gene TRBJ2-1, with TRBD2 matching 9 bases. V trimming: 4 bases; J trimming: 4 bases; junction bases outside the gene matches: 8. Germline V CDR1 and CDR2: MNHEY, SVGEGT. CDR3 length: 16 residues. The CDR3 DNA reads TGTGCCAGCAGTTCAGCCGGGACTAGCATTTACAATGAGCAGTTCTTC. It codes for CASSSAGTSIYNEQFF.

The chain links TRBV11-2 to TRBJ2-7; possibly TRBD2 for D (6 bases). Per the germline V gene, CDR1 is SGHAT and CDR2 is FQNNGV. This CDR3 has 13 amino acids. V lost 2 bases and J 7 bases, leaving 12 bases between the germline ends. In nucleotides, the CDR3 is TGTGCCAGCAGCTTAATGTCGGGAGTTGAGCAGTACTTC. This encodes CASSLMSGVEQYF.

For this clone: The junction departs from the called germline gene at one end, perhaps through a read error. The rearrangement uses TRBV10-3 and TRBJ1-2; TRBD1 aligns across 7 bases. CDR3 size: 11 residues. Germline CDR1 ENHRY, CDR2 SYGVKD. The CDR3 spells CAISGEGAPRF. The CDR3 DNA reads TGTGCCATCAGTGGAGAGGGGGCCCCTCGCTTC.

The chain uses TRBV28 and TRBJ2-2, with TRBD1 identical over 10 bases. Trimming removed 5 bases from V and 6 bases from J; junction bases left unmatched: 15. The CDR3 is 18 residues long. The germline gives CDR1 MDHEN, CDR2 SYDVKM. The CDR3 coding sequence is TGTGCCAGCAGTCACCCGGGACAGGGGAGGGGGAAGGCCGGGGAGCTGTTTTTT. Translating it yields CASSHPGQGRGKAGELFF.

Only a few counts were recorded for this clone. The chain couples TRBV27 to TRBJ1-1; D may be TRBD1 (5 bases). The germline CDR1 and CDR2 sequences are MNHEY and SMNVEV (reference sequence). The CDR3 consists of 14 residues. V was pared by 2 bases and J by 4 bases, with 11 bases between. CDR3 coding DNA: TGTGCCAGCAGTTTAAGGGATAGGGGCACTGAAGCTTTCTTT. It codes for CASSLRDRGTEAFF.

The rearrangement uses TRBV6-4 and TRBJ1-2; 7 nucleotides line up with TRBD1. CDR1 is MRHNA, CDR2 SNTAGT, per germline. V was clipped by 4 bases and J by 4 bases; unmatched bases: 6. CDR3 length equals 14 residues. The CDR3: CASSADRAGYGYTF. CDR3 coding DNA: TGTGCCAGCAGTGCAGACAGGGCCGGCTATGGCTACACCTTC.

V gene TRBV19 combines with J gene TRBJ1-5; D possibly corresponds to TRBD1 (5 bases). This CDR3 has 15 amino acids. Germline assignment: CDR1 LNHDA and CDR2 SQIVND (reference sequence). V gave up 8 bases and J gave up 3 bases, with 17 bases separating them. Here the CDR3 reads CASGLFAGPNQPQHF. CDR3 sequence (DNA): TGTGCCAGTGGCCTGTTTGCAGGGCCCAATCAGCCCCAGCATTTT.

The chain combines TRBV1 with TRBJ2-7; the table names TRBD1, a call not compared with the DNA. TRBV1 is a pseudogene. The CDR3 spans 15 residues. The CDR3 loop reads CTSSHVGTTYYEQYF. The CDR3 DNA is TGCACCAGCAGCCATGTCGGGACAACTTATTACGAGCAGTACTTC.

V gene TRBV3-1 (or the pseudogene TRBV3-2) combines with J gene TRBJ2-3; D is unresolved. CDR3 length: 13 amino acids. V dropped 0 bases and J dropped 5 bases, with 6 bases sitting between them. Germline loops: CDR1 LGHDT, CDR2 YNNKEL (reference sequence). The CDR3 DNA follows: TGTGCCAGCAGCCAAGATCGGAGAGATACGCAGTATTTT. Translation: CASSQDRRDTQYF.

The V call is TRBV30, the J call TRBJ1-2; maybe TRBD1 (5 bases). This CDR3 is 15 amino acids long. Germline V CDR1 and CDR2: GTSNPN, SVGIG (reference sequence). Trimming took 0 bases from V and 2 from J, leaving 13 bases between them. The CDR3, as DNA: TGTGCCTGGAGTGTAGGGATGTGGGGCAACTATGGCTACACCTTC. Protein: CAWSVGMWGNYGYTF.

The rearrangement uses TRBV30 and TRBJ1-6, with D possibly TRBD1 on 6 matching bases. Trimming took off 2 bases at V and 6 bases at J, with 14 bases between the two ends. This CDR3 region has 15 residues. CDR1 is GTSNPN, CDR2 SVGIG, per germline (reference sequence). In nucleotides, the CDR3 is TGTGCCTGGAGTCCAGGACAGAACCTTAATTCACCCCTCCACTTT. Translating gives CAWSPGQNLNSPLHF.

This rearrangement joins TRBV5-1 to TRBJ2-2; the match to TRBD1 covers 8 bases. The germline gives CDR1 SGHRS, CDR2 YFSETQ. Trimming cost V 4 bases and J 2 bases; bases outside gene matches: 7. The CDR3 is 16 amino acids. This CDR3 is CASSVRDRTNTGELFF. In DNA, the CDR3 is TGCGCCAGCAGCGTCCGGGACAGGACCAACACCGGGGAGCTGTTTTTT.

The rearrangement joins TRBV3-1 (or the pseudogene TRBV3-2) to TRBJ2-5; TRBD1 is a possible D gene (6 bases). CDR3 length equals 16 residues. V was trimmed by 4 bases and J by 3 bases, leaving 18 bases between them. CDR1 LGHDT and CDR2 YNNKEL come from the germline V gene (reference sequence). CDR3 protein: CASSPRGTGIKETQYF. The CDR3 coding sequence is TGTGCCAGCAGCCCCCGAGGCACAGGGATAAAAGAGACCCAGTACTTC.

The J gene is TRBJ2-1, the V gene TRBV14, with 16 bases aligning to TRBD2. The CDR3 runs to 19 residues. V was clipped by 3 bases and J by 1 base; unmatched bases: 6. CDR1 is SGHDN, CDR2 FVKESK, per germline. The chain's CDR3 is CASSQGLAGGFRSYNEQFF. In nucleotides, the CDR3 is TGTGCCAGCAGCCAGGGACTAGCGGGAGGGTTTCGTTCCTACAATGAGCAGTTCTTC.

The V call is TRBV5-1, the J call TRBJ2-7; the match to TRBD2 covers 11 bases. Unmatched junction bases numbered 7, after V lost 4 bases and J lost 7 bases. Germline V CDR1 and CDR2: SGHRS, YFSETQ. The CDR3 is 14 amino acids. The CDR3 DNA reads TGCGCCAGCAGCCCCGGGACTAGCGGAGCGGAGCAGTACTTC. This gives the protein CASSPGTSGAEQYF.

The CDR3 spells CASSQDPSVQTYYGYTF. CDR3 bases: TGTGCCAGCAGCCAAGATCCCAGTGTACAGACCTACTATGGCTACACCTTC. The rearrangement joins TRBV14 to TRBJ1-2; D remains unclear. Trimming shortened V by 0 bases and J by 3 bases, and 17 bases separated the two germline ends. The V gene's germline CDR1 is SGHDN and CDR2 FVKESK. The CDR3 has 17 amino acids.

The chain carries TRBV29-1 and TRBJ2-5; D is possibly TRBD2 (6 bases). CDR1 is SQVTM, CDR2 ANQGSEA, per germline. The CDR3 extends over 11 amino acids. V was pared by 6 bases and J by 7 bases, with 12 bases between. The CDR3 loop reads CSVAGRVTQYF. CDR3 nucleotide sequence: TGCAGCGTGGCGGGGCGCGTGACCCAGTACTTC. Supplemented by reference TRBV29-1 and TRBJ2-5, the full variable domain reads SAVISQKPSRDICQRGTSLTIQCQVDSQVTMMFWYRQQPGQSLTLIATANQGSEATYESGFVIDKFPISRPNLTFSTLTVSNMSPEDSSIYLCSVAGRVTQYFGPGTRLLVL.

V is TRBV29-1 and J is TRBJ1-1; TRBD1 matches at 8 bases. The CDR3 spans 13 residues. Germline lookup yields CDR1 SQVTM and CDR2 ANQGSEA. The trim removed 5 bases at V and 3 bases at J, leaving 5 bases unmatched. The CDR3 DNA reads TGCAGCGTTTCCTACAGGGGGGACACTGAAGCTTTCTTT. It yields the protein CSVSYRGDTEAFF.

This chain uses TRBV11-2 with TRBJ1-6, with TRBD1 as a possible D gene (5 bases). The CDR3 totals 17 residues. Germline lookup yields CDR1 SGHAT and CDR2 FQNNGV. Deletions cut 5 bases from V and 5 bases from J, with 19 bases between. The CDR3 loop reads CASSEPGLAVDNSPLHF. Written as DNA, the CDR3 is TGTGCCAGCAGCGAACCGGGACTTGCTGTCGATAATTCACCCCTCCACTTT.

This clone was seen more than once but under ten times. The V gene is TRBV6-1, the J gene TRBJ2-5, with TRBD2 matching 7 bases. Germline V lookup: CDR1 MNHNS, CDR2 SASEGT. V shed 4 bases and J 5 bases; nucleotides not matched to a gene: 10. The CDR3 contains 15 residues. In DNA, the CDR3 is TGTGCCAGCAGTGGAGCTAGCGGAGCCCCCGAGACCCAGTACTTC. Its translation: CASSGASGAPETQYF.

The rearrangement links TRBV6-1 to TRBJ1-1; 7 bases agree with TRBD1. V shed 6 bases and J 6 bases; nucleotides not matched to a gene: 10. The germline CDR1 and CDR2 sequences are MNHNS and SASEGT. This CDR3 contains 14 residues. CDR3 nucleotide sequence: TGTGCCAGCAGCAGGGGACAGTTAGTCGCTGAAGCTTTCTTT. Encoded protein: CASSRGQLVAEAFF.

The chain has TRBV18 and TRBJ2-1, with D uncertain. This CDR3 region has 15 residues. In germline, CDR1 is KGHSH, CDR2 LQKENI. V lost 2 bases and J lost 0, with 8 bases in between. The CDR3 protein is CASSPSASSYNEQFF. In DNA form, the CDR3 reads TGTGCCAGCTCACCATCCGCTAGCTCCTACAATGAGCAGTTCTTC.

The rearrangement links TRBV24-1 to TRBJ1-1; D not certain. Germline V lookup: CDR1 KGHDR, CDR2 SFDVKD. The CDR3 is made up of 20 amino acids. V shed 3 bases and J shed 3 bases, with 28 bases lying between them. The CDR3 DNA sequence: TGTGCCACCAGTGATCTCCGTCATCTTAAACAACAGTACAAGGACACTGAAGCTTTCTTT. Translation gives CATSDLRHLKQQYKDTEAFF.

V gene TRBV7-2 combines with J gene TRBJ1-1; D gene ambiguous. The V end was cut by 1 base, the J end by 1 base, with 7 bases between. This CDR3 contains 14 residues. Germline V gene sequence: CDR1 SGHTA, CDR2 FQGNSA. This CDR3 reads CASSLGRTNTEAFF. In DNA form, the CDR3 reads TGTGCCAGCAGCTTAGGGAGGACGAACACTGAAGCTTTCTTT.

The chain carries TRBV11-2 and TRBJ1-4, with D tentatively TRBD1 (5 bases). V shed 4 bases and J shed 15 bases, with 9 bases lying between them. Germline CDR1 is SGHAT and CDR2 is FQNNGV. This CDR3 comprises 10 residues. The CDR3 loop is CASSYRLVFF. DNA of the CDR3: TGTGCCAGCAGCTACAGGTTGGTGTTTTTT.